The 7 T cell receptor beta chains below all came from one sample that was sequenced in a study of cytomegalovirus exposure and HLA in healthy donors. Primers included in the PCR were 60 Vbeta and 13 Jbeta primers. Sequencing used immunoSEQ multiplex PCR; TCRdb keeps in-frame clones, though not all of them. The sample has roughly 140,000 clones; around 78% are singletons. Sequencing used PBMCs. These receptors all stem from a middle-aged woman in good health and CMV-seropositive.

This clone was seen more than once but under ten times. The V and J genes are TRBV15 and TRBJ2-7; 9 bases are a match to TRBD2. V shed 2 bases and J 3 bases; nucleotides not matched to a gene: 20. The CDR3 is made up of 20 amino acids. CDR1 and CDR2 from the germline V gene are LNHNV and YYDKDF (reference sequence). Here the CDR3 DNA reads TGTGCCACCAGCAGAAAGCACAGGGCAAGGAGCGGGAGGTCCAGCTACGAGCAGTACTTC. This encodes CATSRKHRARSGRSSYEQYF.

The DNA of the CDR3 is TGCGCCAGCAGCTTGATATCCGACGGGTACGAGACCCAGTACTTC. Its protein product is CASSLISDGYETQYF. The V gene is TRBV5-1, the J gene TRBJ2-5; D is uncertain. V was shortened by 1 base and J by 5 bases, with 15 bases between the two germline ends. Germline CDR1 is SGHRS and CDR2 is YFSETQ. The CDR3 has 15 residues.

The gene calls are TRBV27 and TRBJ1-2; the D gene is possibly TRBD1 (5 bases). This CDR3 comprises 13 residues. The germline V gene encodes CDR1 MNHEY and CDR2 SMNVEV (reference sequence). With 6 bases removed from V and 4 bases from J, the gap between germline ends came to 12 bases. The CDR3 coding sequence is TGTGCCAGCAGCCGAGACAGCTTCTATGGCTACACCTTC. Its protein product is CASSRDSFYGYTF.

This chain links TRBV7-9 with TRBJ2-5; 7 bases are shared with TRBD2. The V segment lost 1 base and the J segment 4 bases; nucleotides outside the gene matches: 3. Germline values: CDR1 SEHNR, CDR2 FQNEAQ (reference sequence). This CDR3 has 14 amino acids. DNA of the CDR3: TGTGCCAGCAGCTTAGGCGCTAGCGGAGAGACCCAGTACTTC. Amino acid sequence: CASSLGASGETQYF.

CDR3 in DNA: TGTGCCAGCTCAGGCGAGACCCAGTACTTC. Protein: CASSGETQYF. V and J are TRBV18 and TRBJ2-5; D call uncertain. The germline gives CDR1 KGHSH, CDR2 LQKENI. The CDR3 is made up of 10 amino acids. V shed 5 bases and J shed 5 bases, with 3 bases lying between them.

V usage is TRBV6-5 and J usage is TRBJ2-5; D uncertain. The V and J ends lost 5 bases and 5 bases respectively, with 15 bases between them. The CDR3 runs to 14 residues. Germline loops: CDR1 MNHEY, CDR2 SVGAGI. As DNA, the CDR3 is TGTGCCAGCAGTGCGGCGCTGATAGTGGAGACCCAGTACTTC. Translation gives CASSAALIVETQYF.

The genes are TRBV18 and TRBJ2-1; 13 bases are shared with TRBD2. Germline CDR1 reads KGHSH; CDR2 reads LQKENI. This CDR3 region has 16 residues. The V and J ends lost 5 bases and 6 bases, in that order; junction bases with no gene match: 7. For the CDR3, the DNA is TGTGCCAGCTCAACGGGGACTAGCGGGATTAGCAATGAGCAGTTCTTC. Its protein is CASSTGTSGISNEQFF.